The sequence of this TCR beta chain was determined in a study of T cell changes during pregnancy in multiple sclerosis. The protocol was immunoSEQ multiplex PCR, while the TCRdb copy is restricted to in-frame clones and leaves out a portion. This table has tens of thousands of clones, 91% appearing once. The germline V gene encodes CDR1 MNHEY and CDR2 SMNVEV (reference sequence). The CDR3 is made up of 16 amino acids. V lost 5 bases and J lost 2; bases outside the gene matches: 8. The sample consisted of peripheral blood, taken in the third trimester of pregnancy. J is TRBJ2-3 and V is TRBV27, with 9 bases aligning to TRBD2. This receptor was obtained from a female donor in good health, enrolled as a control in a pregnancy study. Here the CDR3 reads CASSQLAGVVTDTQYF. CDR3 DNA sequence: TGTGCCAGCAGTCAATTAGCGGGAGTGGTCACAGATACGCAGTATTTT.